This T cell receptor beta chain was documented in a study of control samples from healthy donors and cancer patients. After removal of 10 bases from V and 4 bases from J, the junction contained 2 bases not matched to a gene. There are 11 residues in the CDR3. Germline V gene lookup returns CDR1 SNHLY and CDR2 FYNNEI. The repertoire was sequenced with immunoSEQ multiplex PCR; TCRdb's copy has only in-frame clones and lacks some. This table holds roughly 98,000 clones, approximately 95% found once. The V and J genes are TRBV2 and TRBJ2-5, with 8 bases lining up with TRBD1. Sequences were obtained from blood. The clonotype originates from a man between 18 and 35 years old in good health. As DNA, the CDR3 is TGTGCCACCGGGACAGGAGAGACCCAGTACTTC. Amino acid sequence: CATGTGETQYF.